The 16 T cell receptor beta chains below come from one sample, sequenced in a study of ipilimumab plus nivolumab after autologous stem cell transplantation. Clones were sequenced by immunoSEQ multiplex PCR, and TCRdb holds only the in-frame ones, with some missing. The sample includes roughly 15,000 clones, about 77% of them seen just once. The sample in question was PBMCs, obtained in a trial of ipilimumab plus nivolumab as post-transplant consolidation. These TCRs come from a male donor with diffuse large B-cell lymphoma.

This chain connects TRBV13 to TRBJ1-4; possibly TRBD1 for D (5 bases). The germline CDR1 and CDR2 sequences are PRHDT and FYEKMQ (reference sequence). The ends were cut back, 3 bases at V and 6 bases at J, with 5 bases in the middle. The CDR3 sequence is 12 residues long. The CDR3 bases are TGTGCCAGCAGCTTCAGGGATGAAAAACTGTTTTTT. Translation: CASSFRDEKLFF. Variable domain in full (rest from reference TRBV13 and TRBJ1-4): AAGVIQSPRHLIKEKRETATLKCYPIPRHDTVYWYQQGPGQDPQFLISFYEKMQSDKGSIPDRFSAQQFSDYHSELNMSSLELGDSALYFCASSFRDEKLFFGSGTQLSVL.

This clone was detected only a few times. The chain is built from TRBV5-1 and TRBJ2-7; D call uncertain. Per germline, CDR1 SGHRS and CDR2 YFSETQ. Deletions cut 4 bases from V and 6 bases from J, with 20 bases between. This CDR3 comprises 15 residues. CDR3: CASSDGPSAPREQYF. For the CDR3, the DNA is TGCGCCAGCAGCGACGGGCCAAGCGCCCCCCGCGAGCAGTACTTC.

The J gene is TRBJ2-5, the V gene TRBV6-5; TRBD1 matches at 9 bases. CDR3 size: 15 residues. V trimming: 7 bases; J trimming: 4 bases; junction bases outside the gene matches: 10. The germline V gene has CDR1 MNHEY and CDR2 SVGAGI. This chain's CDR3 is CASNSQGAIRETQYF. The DNA for the CDR3 is TGTGCCAGCAATTCACAGGGGGCAATCCGAGAGACCCAGTACTTC.

The genes are TRBV1 and TRBJ2-3; TRBD2, the table's D call, lacks a check against the DNA. TRBV1 is tagged as a pseudogene. The CDR3 consists of 19 residues. CDR3 bases: TGCACCAGCAGCCCGTGGTGGACTAGCGGGGGTATCTGCACAGATACGCAGTATTTT. Residues: CTSSPWWTSGGICTDTQYF.

The chain links TRBV5-1 to TRBJ2-3, with 7 bases fitting TRBD1. The CDR3 extends over 16 amino acids. Germline CDR1 and CDR2: SGHRS and YFSETQ. Trimming at V came to 8 bases and at J to 3 bases, leaving 15 bases not matched to a gene. The CDR3 loop reads CASQTSTGIRTDTQYF. CDR3 nucleotides: TGCGCCAGTCAAACTTCGACAGGGATCAGGACAGATACGCAGTATTTT.

The chain recombines TRBV2 with TRBJ2-1; TRBD2 matches at 9 bases. Germline V gene sequence: CDR1 SNHLY, CDR2 FYNNEI. The CDR3 sequence is 14 residues long. Germline trimming cut 11 bases from V and 4 bases from J; bases unmatched to any gene: 9. The CDR3: CADQSSGDYNEQFF. For the CDR3, the DNA is TGTGCCGACCAGTCTAGCGGGGATTACAATGAGCAGTTCTTC.

This sequence joins TRBV18 and TRBJ2-3; D is unclear. The germline V and J ends were trimmed by 4 bases and 4 bases, with 9 bases remaining between them. Germline V gene lookup returns CDR1 KGHSH and CDR2 LQKENI. The CDR3 sequence is 13 residues long. The CDR3 reads CASSRESSDTQYF. CDR3 bases: TGTGCCAGCTCACGAGAGAGCTCAGATACGCAGTATTTT.

The chain employs TRBV18 and TRBJ2-5; D possibly corresponds to TRBD2 (6 bases). The CDR3 totals 14 residues. Trimming stripped 3 bases from V and 5 bases from J, with 13 bases between. CDR1 and CDR2 from the germline V gene are KGHSH and LQKENI. CDR3 sequence (DNA): TGTGCCAGCTCACCGTGGGGCGGAGGGGAGACCCAGTACTTC. This translates into CASSPWGGGETQYF.

V and J are TRBV7-6 and TRBJ2-3, with 8 bases aligning to TRBD2. The CDR3 length is 16 residues. From germline, CDR1 is SGHVS and CDR2 FNYEAQ. V lost 1 base and J lost 2; bases outside the gene matches: 5. The chain's CDR3 is CASSLEAGAFTDTQYF. The CDR3 bases are TGTGCCAGCAGCTTAGAAGCGGGGGCCTTCACAGATACGCAGTATTTT.

The gene calls are TRBV10-2 and TRBJ1-4; perhaps TRBD1 as D (6 bases). Germline CDR1 is WSHSY and CDR2 is SAAADI. Trimming removed 3 bases from V and 5 bases from J, with 13 bases in between. The CDR3 runs to 15 residues. CDR3 coding DNA: TGCGCCAGCAGTGATGGGTCGGGGGGCAATGAAAAACTGTTTTTT. Its translation: CASSDGSGGNEKLFF.

V and J are TRBV5-4 and TRBJ2-3; 8 bases are shared with TRBD1. Trimming took 2 bases from V and 0 from J; bases not matched to a gene: 2. In germline, CDR1 is SGHNT, CDR2 YYREEE (reference sequence). The length of the CDR3 is 15 residues. CDR3 nucleotide sequence: TGTGCCAGCAGCTTTACAGGGGGGAGCACAGATACGCAGTATTTT. Translation: CASSFTGGSTDTQYF.

The CDR3, as DNA: TGTGCCAGCAGCCCAACGGGTTCCGCGGGGGGAGCCGGGGAGCTGTTTTTT. It codes for CASSPTGSAGGAGELFF. V gene TRBV11-2 combines with J gene TRBJ2-2; 8 nucleotides agree with TRBD2. The CDR3 runs to 17 residues. The germline V gene has CDR1 SGHAT and CDR2 FQNNGV. V dropped 5 bases and J dropped 6; count of bases not matched to a gene: 14. Full variable domain (remainder filled in from reference TRBV11-2 and TRBJ2-2): EAGVAQSPRYKIIEKRQSVAFWCNPISGHATLYWYQQILGQGPKLLIQFQNNGVVDDSQLPKDRFSAERLKGVDSTLKIQPAKLEDSAVYLCASSPTGSAGGAGELFFGEGSRLTVL.

This clone was observed a few times. V usage is TRBV7-9 and J usage is TRBJ1-6, with 9 bases lining up with TRBD1. Germline assignment: CDR1 SEHNR and CDR2 FQNEAQ (reference sequence). J gave up 5 bases and V 5 bases, and 7 bases lay outside the gene matches. There are 16 residues in the CDR3. The CDR3 region has the DNA TGTGCCAGCAGCCGGACAGGGGTCGAGAATAATTCACCCCTCCACTTT. Translating it yields CASSRTGVENNSPLHF. The variable domain in full, with the rest retrieved from reference TRBV7-9 and TRBJ1-6, is DTGVSQNPRHKITKRGQNVTFRCDPISEHNRLYWYRQTLGQGPEFLTYFQNEAQLEKSRLLSDRFSAERPKGSFSTLEIQRTEQGDSAMYLCASSRTGVENNSPLHFGNGTRLTVT.

The chain is built from TRBV4-1 and TRBJ2-7; D remains unclear. Trimming removed 3 bases from V and 1 base from J, with 13 bases in between. This CDR3 is 15 amino acids long. CDR1 and CDR2 from the germline V gene are MGHRA and YSYEKL. CDR3 loop: CASSQGIGLSYEQYF. DNA of the CDR3: TGCGCCAGCAGCCAGGGGATTGGCTTATCCTACGAGCAGTACTTC.

This clone occurred a few times. This chain joins TRBV10-3 and TRBJ2-1; D perhaps matches TRBD2 (5 bases). CDR3 length: 17 residues. Germline V gene sequence: CDR1 ENHRY, CDR2 SYGVKD. The ends were cut back, 0 bases at V and 0 bases at J, with 12 bases in the middle. The chain's CDR3 is CAISESMPGSSYNEQFF. The CDR3 nucleotides are TGTGCCATCAGTGAGTCTATGCCGGGGAGCTCCTACAATGAGCAGTTCTTC.

The table lists this clone with a few counts. This sequence joins TRBV5-1 and TRBJ1-1, with TRBD1 matching 7 bases. This CDR3 contains 15 residues. V shed 2 bases, J shed 3 bases, and the junction held 7 bases outside the gene matches. In germline, CDR1 is SGHRS, CDR2 YFSETQ. CDR3 sequence reads: CASSFGDRADTEAFF. In DNA form, the CDR3 reads TGCGCCAGCAGCTTCGGAGACAGGGCGGACACTGAAGCTTTCTTT.